These 25 T cell receptor beta chains share one sample of origin, sequenced in a study of T cell responses to AZD1222 COVID-19 vaccine. The method was immunoSEQ multiplex PCR; TCRdb's version includes in-frame clones alone and lacks a portion of them. The data hold about 110,000 clones, with roughly nine tenths observed a single time. The sample here was peripheral blood, taken 28 days after the second AZD1222 dose. Source of these receptors: an adult who received the AZD1222 COVID-19 vaccine.

The chain joins TRBV2 to TRBJ2-2, with 7 bases fitting TRBD2. CDR1 and CDR2 from the germline V gene are SNHLY and FYNNEI. This CDR3 has 14 residues. The V and J ends lost 9 bases and 5 bases, in that order; junction bases with no gene match: 9. The CDR3: CARGGRARTGELFF. The CDR3 DNA follows: TGTGCCAGAGGAGGGAGGGCCAGGACCGGGGAGCTGTTTTTT.

This rearrangement joins TRBV2 to TRBJ2-7; TRBD1 might be the D (5 bases). There are 14 residues in the CDR3. CDR1 and CDR2 (germline): SNHLY, FYNNEI. Trimming removed 6 bases from V and 1 base from J, with 13 bases in between. The CDR3 sequence is CASRGQGTSYEQYF. CDR3 nucleotide sequence: TGTGCCAGCAGGGGGCAGGGCACGTCCTACGAGCAGTACTTC.

The chain has TRBV5-1 and TRBJ2-1; TRBD2 matches 9 bases. Germline assignment: CDR1 SGHRS and CDR2 YFSETQ. V trimming: 0 bases; J trimming: 6 bases; junction bases outside the gene matches: 13. The CDR3 length is 18 residues. The CDR3 sequence: CASSLARTGREGPNEQFF. The CDR3 coding sequence is TGCGCCAGCAGCTTGGCGCGCACTGGGCGGGAGGGACCCAATGAGCAGTTCTTC. Variable domain in full (rest from reference TRBV5-1 and TRBJ2-1): KAGVTQTPRYLIKTRGQQVTLSCSPISGHRSVSWYQQTPGQGLQFLFEYFSETQRNKGNFPGRFSGRQFSNSRSEMNVSTLELGDSALYLCASSLARTGREGPNEQFFGPGTRLTVL.

This chain joins TRBV5-4 and TRBJ2-2, with no clear D. The CDR3 runs to 14 residues. Germline V CDR1 and CDR2: SGHNT, YYREEE (reference sequence). The V and J ends lost 1 base and 2 bases respectively, with 6 bases between them. CDR3 in DNA: TGTGCCAGCAGCTTGACAGTTAACACCGGGGAGCTGTTTTTT. This encodes CASSLTVNTGELFF.

The V call is TRBV28, the J call TRBJ2-7, with D uncertain. Germline loops: CDR1 MDHEN, CDR2 SYDVKM. There are 12 residues in the CDR3. V was pared by 6 bases and J by 3 bases, with 9 bases between. The CDR3 region is CASSHGHYEQYF. Here the CDR3 DNA reads TGTGCCAGCAGCCACGGTCACTACGAGCAGTACTTC.

This chain joins TRBV15 and TRBJ2-3; the D is unclear. Per germline, CDR1 LNHNV and CDR2 YYDKDF (reference sequence). V was trimmed by 5 bases and J by 0 bases, leaving 9 bases between them. This CDR3 is built from 14 residues. The CDR3 reads CATSQGLSTDTQYF. CDR3 nucleotides: TGTGCCACCAGCCAAGGTCTTAGCACAGATACGCAGTATTTT. Full variable domain (outside the CDR3, taken from reference TRBV15 and TRBJ2-3): DAMVIQNPRYQVTQFGKPVTLSCSQTLNHNVMYWYQQKSSQAPKLLFHYYDKDFNNEADTPDNFQSRRPNTSFCFLDIRSPGLGDTAMYLCATSQGLSTDTQYFGPGTRLTVL.

CDR3 bases: TGTGCCAGCAGCTTGAATGTAGCGGTCTACACAGATACGCAGTATTTT. Its translation is CASSLNVAVYTDTQYF. This rearrangement joins TRBV5-6 to TRBJ2-3; possibly TRBD2 for D (6 bases). The CDR3 contains 16 residues. In germline, CDR1 is SGHDT, CDR2 YYEEEE. Trimming removed 1 base at V and 2 bases at J, with 14 bases between.

This clone was observed a few times. This chain links TRBV6-1 with TRBJ2-1; tentatively, D is TRBD2 (6 bases). The V end was cut by 0 bases, the J end by 7 bases, with 28 bases between. CDR3 length equals 20 residues. Germline CDR1 MNHNS, CDR2 SASEGT. The CDR3 sequence: CASSEAAGVRAGRKENEQFF. The CDR3 coding sequence is TGTGCCAGCAGTGAAGCAGCTGGGGTCCGAGCGGGCCGGAAAGAGAATGAGCAGTTCTTC.

This chain links TRBV5-6 with TRBJ2-3; D uncertain. V lost 2 bases, J lost 5 bases, and 0 bases lay in between. Germline CDR1 is SGHDT and CDR2 is YYEEEE. The CDR3 sequence is 10 residues long. CDR3 protein: CASSLDTQYF. CDR3 sequence (DNA): TGTGCCAGCAGCTTAGATACGCAGTATTTT.

The rearrangement uses TRBV24-1 and TRBJ2-2; possibly TRBD1 for D (5 bases). Germline loops: CDR1 KGHDR, CDR2 SFDVKD. Between the trimmed V and J ends, which lost 1 base and 11 bases, there was a span of 7 bases. The CDR3 is 12 residues long. For the CDR3, the DNA is TGTGCCACCAGTGATTTCAGGGCAGAGCTGTTTTTT. Protein sequence: CATSDFRAELFF.

This chain uses TRBV7-9 with TRBJ2-1, with D hard to call. The germline V gene has CDR1 SEHNR and CDR2 FQNEAQ (reference sequence). V was pared by 11 bases and J by 9 bases, with 8 bases between. The CDR3 has 9 amino acids. CDR3 nucleotides: TGTGCCGGTCCCTGTGAGCAGTTCTTC. Encoded protein: CAGPCEQFF.

The chain joins TRBV5-1 to TRBJ1-4; unclear D gene. V shed 2 bases and J shed 2 bases, with 7 bases lying between them. The germline gives CDR1 SGHRS, CDR2 YFSETQ. The CDR3 totals 14 residues. This CDR3 is CASSFGGTNEKLFF. The CDR3 nucleotides read TGCGCCAGCAGCTTTGGTGGGACTAATGAAAAACTGTTTTTT.

The chain uses TRBV29-1 and TRBJ1-2; D is uncertain. The ends were cut back, 2 bases at V and 0 bases at J, with 16 bases in the middle. CDR1 and CDR2 (germline): SQVTM, ANQGSEA. The CDR3 consists of 16 residues. CDR3 in amino acids: CSVESLTPGANYGYTF. The CDR3 DNA follows: TGCAGCGTTGAATCCCTGACCCCCGGCGCTAACTATGGCTACACCTTC.

This chain joins TRBV6-5 and TRBJ1-5; TRBD1 matches at 9 bases. The V segment lost 6 bases and the J segment 9 bases; nucleotides outside the gene matches: 0. CDR1 is MNHEY and CDR2 is SVGAGI in the germline V gene. The CDR3 covers 11 residues. CDR3 residues: CASRTGGPQHF. For the CDR3, the DNA is TGTGCCAGCAGGACAGGGGGGCCCCAGCATTTT.

The V call is TRBV28, the J call TRBJ2-7; TRBD1 matches at 10 bases. CDR1 is MDHEN and CDR2 is SYDVKM in the germline V gene. The CDR3 is made up of 15 amino acids. After removal of 5 bases from V and 2 bases from J, the junction contained 6 bases not matched to a gene. In DNA, the CDR3 is TGTGCCAGCAGTCCGCCCGGGACAGGGGCCTACGAGCAGTACTTC. Translating gives CASSPPGTGAYEQYF.

The CDR3 spells CASTSRTGSIHEQYF. In DNA form, the CDR3 reads TGTGCCAGCACATCGAGGACAGGGAGTATCCACGAGCAGTACTTC. The chain recombines TRBV27 with TRBJ2-7, with 8 bases that match TRBD1. This CDR3 contains 15 residues. From germline, CDR1 is MNHEY and CDR2 SMNVEV (reference sequence). Germline trimming cut 7 bases from V and 5 bases from J; bases unmatched to any gene: 13.

This chain links TRBV5-1 with TRBJ2-5; 13 nucleotides agree with TRBD2. Germline CDR1 reads SGHRS; CDR2 reads YFSETQ. The ends lost 4 bases at V and 4 bases at J; junction bases unmatched: 7. The CDR3 covers 16 residues. The CDR3 coding sequence is TGCGCCAGCAGCCCCTGGACTAGCGGGAGTGGAGAGACCCAGTACTTC. It specifies CASSPWTSGSGETQYF.

This clone was counted once. The V and J genes are TRBV9 and TRBJ2-1; D not certain. The CDR3 is 14 residues long. Germline loops: CDR1 SGDLS, CDR2 YYNGEE. The V end lost 0 bases, the J end lost 3 bases, and 7 bases lay between the germline ends. CDR3 DNA: TGTGCCAGCAGCGTAGGATCCTACTACAATGAGCAGTTCTTC. It yields the protein CASSVGSYYNEQFF.

This clone was seen once. This rearrangement joins TRBV19 to TRBJ2-3; D remains ambiguous. The CDR3 has 14 amino acids. Germline V gene sequence: CDR1 LNHDA, CDR2 SQIVND (reference sequence). V lost 3 bases and J lost 2, with 9 bases in between. CDR3 DNA sequence: TGTGCCAGTAGTATTTTTGCGTCCACAGATACGCAGTATTTT. This gives the protein CASSIFASTDTQYF.

The CDR3 protein is CASSQVASGSNEQFF. The CDR3 DNA follows: TGTGCCAGCAGCCAAGTGGCTAGCGGGAGCAATGAGCAGTTCTTC. The chain combines TRBV11-2 with TRBJ2-1, with TRBD2 matching over 10 bases. The CDR3 is made up of 15 amino acids. Germline assignment: CDR1 SGHAT and CDR2 FQNNGV. Unmatched junction bases numbered 7, after V lost 5 bases and J lost 6 bases.

The genes are TRBV4-1 and TRBJ1-2; weak D call: TRBD1 (5 bases). The CDR3 is made up of 16 amino acids. V lost 4 bases and J 1 base, leaving 16 bases between the germline ends. Germline CDR1 and CDR2: MGHRA and YSYEKL. CDR3 in amino acids: CASSPWGGEVNYGYTF. The CDR3 DNA is TGCGCCAGCAGCCCCTGGGGGGGAGAGGTTAACTATGGCTACACCTTC.

The J gene is TRBJ2-7, the V gene TRBV13, with TRBD2 as a possible D gene (7 bases). This CDR3 has 15 residues. V shed 7 bases and J shed 2 bases, with 18 bases lying between them. The V gene's germline CDR1 is PRHDT and CDR2 FYEKMQ (reference sequence). CDR3 in DNA: TGTGCCAGCAATAAAGGGGGACGGGGGGCCTACGAGCAGTACTTC. Translating it yields CASNKGGRGAYEQYF.

The chain joins TRBV19 to TRBJ1-1; D gene uncertain. The germline V gene has CDR1 LNHDA and CDR2 SQIVND (reference sequence). This CDR3 contains 14 residues. Trimming left V 6 bases short and J 0 bases short, with 11 bases between. The CDR3 DNA reads as TGTGCCAGTAGGGATGGTAGGCTGAACACTGAAGCTTTCTTT. Translation gives CASRDGRLNTEAFF.

The rearrangement joins TRBV27 to TRBJ2-3; D gene unclear. There are 13 residues in the CDR3. Per germline, CDR1 MNHEY and CDR2 SMNVEV (reference sequence). V lost 5 bases and J lost 3, with 9 bases in between. The CDR3 protein is CASSPSVTDTQYF. The CDR3 region has the DNA TGTGCCAGCAGTCCTAGTGTGACAGATACGCAGTATTTT.

The genes are TRBV7-9 and TRBJ2-1, with D uncertain. V lost 5 bases and J 8 bases, leaving 19 bases between the germline ends. The CDR3 covers 15 residues. Germline V gene data show CDR1 as SEHNR and CDR2 as FQNEAQ (reference sequence). The CDR3 loop is CASSILGRGRDEQFF. CDR3 DNA sequence: TGTGCCAGCAGCATCCTAGGACGAGGTCGTGATGAGCAGTTCTTC.